This T cell receptor (beta chain) was identified during a study of cytomegalovirus exposure and HLA in healthy donors. Background on the study: The approximately 680 first-cohort repertoires and the roughly 120 validation repertoires shared the same platform, a later analysis reported.

With respect to this clone: No antigen is known for it.

Findings of the study overall: Many donors shared some public TCRs, even though most TCR sequences were rare.

The germline gives CDR1 SQVTM, CDR2 ANQGSEA. Trimming pared 4 bases from V and 2 bases from J, leaving 12 bases between. The length of the CDR3 is 14 residues. This table comes from immunoSEQ multiplex PCR, and its TCRdb copy is limited to in-frame clones, with some not included. There are under 200,000 clones in the sample; roughly 86% occur only once, and 4% to 5% lies in the top ten. The TCR originated in a man in his late teens or twenties in good health and CMV-seropositive. Sequenced input: PBMCs. This chain connects TRBV29-1 to TRBJ1-5; weak D call: TRBD1 (6 bases). CDR3: CSVGAGAGNQPQHF. In DNA form, the CDR3 reads TGCAGCGTTGGAGCAGGGGCCGGCAATCAGCCCCAGCATTTT.